The clone carrying this T cell receptor (beta chain) was seen many times. Its target is not known. The sample comes from a study of T cell repertoires in cytomegalovirus infection. On the study more broadly: It was the public TCR beta signatures that indicated both CMV infection and matching HLA type.

Between the trimmed V and J ends, which lost 4 bases and 1 base, there was a span of 13 bases. CDR1 and CDR2 from the germline V gene are SGHTA and FQGNSA. This CDR3 spans 15 amino acids. Broader study findings: Carriage of CMV together with the relevant HLA was identifiable through cumulative public TCR beta family frequency.

TCRdb re-derived calls from the reads in MiXCR, one entry per CDR3 protein. Of about 310,000 distinct CDR3 sequences listed, roughly 17% are singletons. The gene calls are TRBV7-2 and TRBJ1-1; possibly TRBD1 for D (6 bases). The material sequenced was PBMCs. The clonotype was recovered from a human donor in good health (CMV status not recorded). Some clones in this sample may be carry-over from other donors' samples. The CDR3 DNA follows: TGTGCCAGCAGCTCCCCCGGGACAAGGAACACTGAAGCTTTCTTT. Amino acid sequence: CASSSPGTRNTEAFF.